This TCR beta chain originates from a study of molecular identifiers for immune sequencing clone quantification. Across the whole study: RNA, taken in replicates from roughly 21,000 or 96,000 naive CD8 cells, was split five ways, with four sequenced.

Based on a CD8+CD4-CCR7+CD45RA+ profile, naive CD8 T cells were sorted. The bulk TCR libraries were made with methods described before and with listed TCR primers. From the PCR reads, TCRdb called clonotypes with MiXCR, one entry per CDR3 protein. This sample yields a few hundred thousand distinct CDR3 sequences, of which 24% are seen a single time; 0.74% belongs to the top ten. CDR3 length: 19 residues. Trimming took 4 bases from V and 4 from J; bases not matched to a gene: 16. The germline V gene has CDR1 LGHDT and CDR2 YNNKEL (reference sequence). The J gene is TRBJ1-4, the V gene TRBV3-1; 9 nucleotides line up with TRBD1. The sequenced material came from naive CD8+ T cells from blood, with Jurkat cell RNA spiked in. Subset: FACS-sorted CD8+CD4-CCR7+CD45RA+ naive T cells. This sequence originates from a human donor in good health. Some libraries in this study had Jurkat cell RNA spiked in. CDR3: CASSLLPGTGTLYNEKLFF. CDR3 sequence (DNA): TGTGCCAGCAGCCTCCTGCCCGGGACAGGGACCTTGTATAATGAAAAACTGTTTTTT.